This T cell receptor (beta chain) was identified during a study of cytomegalovirus exposure and HLA in healthy donors. 60 Vbeta and 13 Jbeta primers were used in PCR. The repertoire was sequenced with immunoSEQ multiplex PCR; TCRdb's copy has only in-frame clones and lacks some. Of 150,000 to 200,000 clones in the sample, just over 75% were seen once. Germline V gene lookup returns CDR1 GTSNPN and CDR2 SVGIG (reference sequence). The CDR3 contains 13 residues. Trimming shortened V by 2 bases and J by 0 bases, and 7 bases separated the two germline ends. The chain recombines TRBV30 with TRBJ1-1; a weak D match, TRBD1 (5 bases). The sample consisted of PBMCs. This receptor was taken from a woman younger than 45 in good health and CMV-seropositive. DNA of the CDR3: TGTGCCTGGAGTTACAGGCTGAACACTGAAGCTTTCTTT. Encoded protein: CAWSYRLNTEAFF.